This TCR beta chain derives from a study of shared clonotypes between healthy human individuals. Overall study findings and caveats: Expectations were that clonotype sharing among donors would be affected by sequencing depth.

Sorted-subset replicate PCR reactions were performed with approximately 200 ng DNA, corresponding to tens of thousands of T cell genomes. Assay: immunoSEQ multiplex PCR; the TCRdb copy retains only in-frame clones and omits some. The sample comprises around 2,000,000 clones, more than 85% of which are singletons, and 1.7% rests with the top ten. Positively selected for CCR7, the CD45RO-negative cells used as naive CD8 cells excluded terminally differentiated effector memory CD45RA+ cells. Regarding this clone: Its cognate antigen is unknown.

The CDR3 has 19 amino acids. Trimming removed 4 bases at V and 1 base at J, with 26 bases between. Germline V gives CDR1 SGDLS, CDR2 YYNGEE. The sequenced sample consisted of naive CD8+ T cells from PBMCs. The gene calls are TRBV9 and TRBJ1-1, with D possibly TRBD1 on 6 matching bases. This sequence originates from a man aged 18 to 29 in good health. Some clones in this sample may be carry-over from other donors' samples. CDR3 nucleotide sequence: TGTGCCAGCAGCCCTGACCCGGCCAGGGGCTATTTTTGGAACACTGAAGCTTTCTTT. Its translation: CASSPDPARGYFWNTEAFF.